This T cell receptor (beta chain) comes out of a study of blood T cells in healthy people across ages. Overall study context: The capture of about one barcoded beta molecule per two T cells was achieved by template switching.

A sample-barcoded 5' primer and a J-beta primer mix were used in a second PCR of roughly 7 to 11 cycles. Individual samples furnished no less than 3 million CDR3-containing paired-end reads apiece. TCRdb re-called the 5' RACE reads through MiXCR, storing one row per CDR3 protein. The table shows under 2,000,000 distinct CDR3 sequences, with approximately 50% occurring only once. Trimming took 5 bases from V and 9 from J, leaving 12 bases between them. This CDR3 has 12 residues. The germline CDR1 and CDR2 sequences are MNHNY and SVGAGI (reference sequence). Sequences were obtained from blood. The gene calls are TRBV6-6 and TRBJ2-3, with TRBD2 as a possible D gene (6 bases). The receptor comes from a middle-aged woman in good health. The CDR3 is CASSTRDSTQYF. Here the CDR3 DNA reads TGTGCCAGCAGTACCCGGGACTCAACGCAGTATTTT.